The clone carrying this T cell receptor beta chain occurred many times. As yet, its antigen is unknown. TCRdb analysed the reads with MiXCR anew, one entry per CDR3 protein. The sample holds approximately 260,000 distinct CDR3 sequences; roughly 21% are singletons and the top ten take roughly 20%. This sample is part of a study of T cell repertoires in cytomegalovirus infection. Trimming removed 2 bases from V and 0 bases from J, with 10 bases in between. The germline CDR1 and CDR2 sequences are SGHTA and FQGNSA. The length of the CDR3 is 16 residues. The receptor's source is a human donor in good health (CMV status not recorded). Some clones in this sample may be carry-over from other donors' samples. This chain joins TRBV7-2 and TRBJ1-4; D not certain. Sequences were derived from cultured PBMCs, sampled from culture after CMV antigen stimulation. The CDR3 is CASSLNSLTTNEKLFF. In DNA, the CDR3 is TGTGCCAGCAGCTTAAACTCATTGACAACTAATGAAAAACTGTTTTTT.